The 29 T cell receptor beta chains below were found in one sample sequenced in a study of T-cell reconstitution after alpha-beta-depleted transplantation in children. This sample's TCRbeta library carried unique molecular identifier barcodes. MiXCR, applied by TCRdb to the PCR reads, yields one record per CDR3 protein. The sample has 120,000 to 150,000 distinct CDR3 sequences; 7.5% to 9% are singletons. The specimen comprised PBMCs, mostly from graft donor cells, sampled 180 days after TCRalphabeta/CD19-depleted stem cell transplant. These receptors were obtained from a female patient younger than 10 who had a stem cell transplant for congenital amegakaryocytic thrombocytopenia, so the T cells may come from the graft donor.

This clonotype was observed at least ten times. The DNA for the CDR3 is TGTGCCAGCAGAGGACTAGACGCGGACGAGCAGTACTTC. It yields the protein CASRGLDADEQYF. The J gene is TRBJ2-7, the V gene TRBV28, with TRBD2 matching 7 bases. The CDR3 is 13 residues long. CDR1 is MDHEN and CDR2 is SYDVKM in the germline V gene. After removal of 6 bases from V and 5 bases from J, the junction contained 7 bases not matched to a gene.

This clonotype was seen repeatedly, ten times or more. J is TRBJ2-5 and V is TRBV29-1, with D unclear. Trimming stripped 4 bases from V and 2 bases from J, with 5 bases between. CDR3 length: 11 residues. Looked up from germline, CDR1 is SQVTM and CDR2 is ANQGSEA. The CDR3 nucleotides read TGCAGCGTTGGGGCGCAAGAGACCCAGTACTTC. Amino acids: CSVGAQETQYF.

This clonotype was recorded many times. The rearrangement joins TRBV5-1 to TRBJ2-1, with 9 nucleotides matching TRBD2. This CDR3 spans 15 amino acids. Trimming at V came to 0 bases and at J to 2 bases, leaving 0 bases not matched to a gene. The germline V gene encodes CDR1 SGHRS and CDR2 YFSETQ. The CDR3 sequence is CASSLGGGAYNEQFF. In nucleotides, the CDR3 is TGCGCCAGCAGCTTGGGCGGGGGGGCCTACAATGAGCAGTTCTTC.

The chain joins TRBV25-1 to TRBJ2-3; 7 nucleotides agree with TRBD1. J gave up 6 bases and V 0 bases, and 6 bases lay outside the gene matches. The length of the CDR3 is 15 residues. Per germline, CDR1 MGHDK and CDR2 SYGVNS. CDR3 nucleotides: TGTGCCAGCAGTGAATATAGGGGGCTCCCTGATACGCAGTATTTT. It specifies CASSEYRGLPDTQYF.

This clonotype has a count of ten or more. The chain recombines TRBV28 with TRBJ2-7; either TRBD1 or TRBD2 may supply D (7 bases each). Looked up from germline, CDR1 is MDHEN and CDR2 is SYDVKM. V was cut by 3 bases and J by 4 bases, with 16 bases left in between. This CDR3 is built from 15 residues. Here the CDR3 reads CASSLGGGKKYEQYF. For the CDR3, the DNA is TGTGCCAGCAGTTTGGGAGGGGGCAAAAAGTACGAGCAGTACTTC.

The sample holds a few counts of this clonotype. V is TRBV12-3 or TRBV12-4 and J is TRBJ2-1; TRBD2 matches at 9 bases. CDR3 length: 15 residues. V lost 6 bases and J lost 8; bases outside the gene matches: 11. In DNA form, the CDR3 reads TGTGCCAGCAGCCATGTCGCTAGCGGGATAGATGAGCAGTTCTTC. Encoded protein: CASSHVASGIDEQFF.

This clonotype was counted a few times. CDR3 nucleotides: TGTGCCAGCAGTCGCCGAGAGAACACTGAAGCTTTCTTT. As protein: CASSRRENTEAFF. The rearrangement links TRBV6-2 or TRBV6-3 to TRBJ1-1; the D is unclear. Per germline, CDR1 MNHEY and CDR2 SVGEGT. CDR3 length: 13 amino acids. Trimming shortened V by 5 bases and J by 1 base, and 8 bases separated the two germline ends.

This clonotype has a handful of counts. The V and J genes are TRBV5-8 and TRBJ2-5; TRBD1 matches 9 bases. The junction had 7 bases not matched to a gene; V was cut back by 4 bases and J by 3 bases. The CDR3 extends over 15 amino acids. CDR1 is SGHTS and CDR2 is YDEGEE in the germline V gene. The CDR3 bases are TGTGCCAGCAGCGTCCGGGACAGGGCGAAAGAGACCCAGTACTTC. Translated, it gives CASSVRDRAKETQYF.

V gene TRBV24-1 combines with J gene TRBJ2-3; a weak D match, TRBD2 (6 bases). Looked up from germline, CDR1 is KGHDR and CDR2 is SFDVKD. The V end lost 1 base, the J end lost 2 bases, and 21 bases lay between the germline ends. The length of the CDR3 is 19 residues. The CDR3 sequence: CATSDFGQRRAPFTDTQYF. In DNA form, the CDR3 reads TGTGCCACCAGTGATTTTGGCCAAAGGAGGGCCCCTTTCACAGATACGCAGTATTTT.

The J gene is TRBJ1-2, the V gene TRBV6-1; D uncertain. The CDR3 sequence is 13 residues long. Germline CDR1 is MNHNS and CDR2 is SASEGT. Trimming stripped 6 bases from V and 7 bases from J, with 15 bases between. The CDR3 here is CASSRKGQCGYTF. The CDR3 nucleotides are TGTGCCAGCAGCAGAAAAGGGCAATGTGGCTACACCTTC.

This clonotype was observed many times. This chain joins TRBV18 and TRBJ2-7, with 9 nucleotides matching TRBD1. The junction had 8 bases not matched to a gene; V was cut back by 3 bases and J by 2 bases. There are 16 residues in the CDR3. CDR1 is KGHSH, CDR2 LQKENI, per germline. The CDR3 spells CASSPRGQGKAYEQYF. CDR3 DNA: TGTGCCAGCTCACCTAGGGGACAGGGAAAGGCCTACGAGCAGTACTTC.

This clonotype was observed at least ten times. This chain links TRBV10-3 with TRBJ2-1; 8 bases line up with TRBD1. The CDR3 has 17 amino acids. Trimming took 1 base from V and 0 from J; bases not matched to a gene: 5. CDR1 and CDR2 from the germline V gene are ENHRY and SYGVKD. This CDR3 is CAISEYRTGHSYNEQFF. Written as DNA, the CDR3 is TGTGCCATCAGTGAGTATCGGACAGGGCACTCCTACAATGAGCAGTTCTTC.

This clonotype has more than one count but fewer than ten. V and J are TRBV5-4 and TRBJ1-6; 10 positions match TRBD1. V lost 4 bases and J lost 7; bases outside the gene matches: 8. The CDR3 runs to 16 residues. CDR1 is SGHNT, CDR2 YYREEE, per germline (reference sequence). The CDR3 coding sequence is TGTGCCAGCAGCACACCGACAGGGGGCAAGAATTCACCCCTCCACTTT. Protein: CASSTPTGGKNSPLHF.

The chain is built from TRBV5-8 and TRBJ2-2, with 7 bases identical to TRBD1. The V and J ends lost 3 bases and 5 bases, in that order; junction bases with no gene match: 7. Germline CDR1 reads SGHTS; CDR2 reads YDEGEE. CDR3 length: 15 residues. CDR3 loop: CASSWEQGSTGELFF. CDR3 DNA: TGTGCCAGCAGCTGGGAACAGGGGTCAACCGGGGAGCTGTTTTTT. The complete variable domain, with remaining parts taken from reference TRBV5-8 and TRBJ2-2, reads EAGVTQSPTHLIKTRGQQATLRCSPISGHTSVYWYQQALGLGLQFLLWYDEGEERNRGNFPPRFSGRQFPNYSSELNVNALELEDSALYLCASSWEQGSTGELFFGEGSRLTVL.

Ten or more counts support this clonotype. The DNA of the CDR3 is TGCGCCAGCAGCTTGCGGGGGGCGAATTCACCCCTCCACTTT. Translated: CASSLRGANSPLHF. The chain employs TRBV5-1 and TRBJ1-6; a weak D match, TRBD1 (6 bases). The CDR3 contains 14 residues. Trimming left V 1 base short and J 7 bases short, with 9 bases between. Germline-derived CDR1 and CDR2 are SGHRS and YFSETQ.

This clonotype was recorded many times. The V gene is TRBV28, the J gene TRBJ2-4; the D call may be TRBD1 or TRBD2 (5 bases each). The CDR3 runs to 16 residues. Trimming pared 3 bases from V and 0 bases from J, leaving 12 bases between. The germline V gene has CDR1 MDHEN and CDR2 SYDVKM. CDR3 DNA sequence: TGTGCCAGCAGTTTGTTCGGGGCCATAGCCAAAAACATTCAGTACTTC. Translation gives CASSLFGAIAKNIQYF.

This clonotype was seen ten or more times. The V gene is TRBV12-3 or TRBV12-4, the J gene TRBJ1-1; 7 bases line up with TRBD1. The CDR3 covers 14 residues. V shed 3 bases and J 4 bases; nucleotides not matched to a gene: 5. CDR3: CASSFSDRVTEAFF. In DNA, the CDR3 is TGTGCCAGCAGTTTTAGCGACAGGGTCACTGAAGCTTTCTTT.

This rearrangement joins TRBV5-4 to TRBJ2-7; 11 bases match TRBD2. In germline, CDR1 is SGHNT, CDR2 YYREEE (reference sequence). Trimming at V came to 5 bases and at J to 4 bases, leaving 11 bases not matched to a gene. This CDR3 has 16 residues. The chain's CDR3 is CASSPDSGRASYEQYF. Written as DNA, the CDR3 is TGTGCCAGCAGTCCAGATAGCGGGAGGGCGTCATACGAGCAGTACTTC.

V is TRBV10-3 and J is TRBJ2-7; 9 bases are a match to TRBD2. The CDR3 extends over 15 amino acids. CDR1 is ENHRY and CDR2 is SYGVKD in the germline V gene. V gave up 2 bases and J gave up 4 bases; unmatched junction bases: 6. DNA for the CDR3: TGTGCCATCAGTGAGGGATTAGCGGGAGATTACGAGCAGTACTTC. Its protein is CAISEGLAGDYEQYF.

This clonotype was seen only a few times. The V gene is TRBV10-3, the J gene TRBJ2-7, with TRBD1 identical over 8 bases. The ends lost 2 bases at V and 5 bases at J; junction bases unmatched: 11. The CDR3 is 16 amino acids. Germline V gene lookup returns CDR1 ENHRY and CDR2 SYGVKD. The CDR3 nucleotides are TGTGCCATCAGTGAGACCCCTCGGACAGGGAGTCACGAGCAGTACTTC. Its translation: CAISETPRTGSHEQYF.

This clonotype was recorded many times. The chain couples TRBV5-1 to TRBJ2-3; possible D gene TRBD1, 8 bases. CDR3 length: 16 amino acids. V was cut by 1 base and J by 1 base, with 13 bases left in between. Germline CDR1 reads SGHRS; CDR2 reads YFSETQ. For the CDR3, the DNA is TGCGCCAGCAGCTTGAGCGGGACAGGCGGCACAGATACGCAGTATTTT. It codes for CASSLSGTGGTDTQYF.

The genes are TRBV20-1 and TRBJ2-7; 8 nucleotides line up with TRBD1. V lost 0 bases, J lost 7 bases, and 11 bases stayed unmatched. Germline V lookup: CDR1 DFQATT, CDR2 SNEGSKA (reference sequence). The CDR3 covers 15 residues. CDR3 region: CSARDLARGPGEQYF. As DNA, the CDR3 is TGCAGTGCTAGAGATCTCGCCAGGGGGCCGGGGGAGCAGTACTTC.

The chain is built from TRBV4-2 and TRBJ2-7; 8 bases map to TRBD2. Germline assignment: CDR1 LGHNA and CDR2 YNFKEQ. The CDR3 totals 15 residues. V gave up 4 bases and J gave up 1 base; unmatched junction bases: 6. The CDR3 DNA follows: TGTGCCAGCAGCCCCAGTACTAGCGGATCCTACGAGCAGTACTTC. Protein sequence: CASSPSTSGSYEQYF.

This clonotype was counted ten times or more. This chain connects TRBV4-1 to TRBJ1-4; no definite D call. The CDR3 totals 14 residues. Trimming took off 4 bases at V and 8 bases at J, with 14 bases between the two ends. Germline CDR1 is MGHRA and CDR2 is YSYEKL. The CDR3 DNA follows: TGCGCCAGCAGCCCGGGCCTCGTTGAGGAAAAACTGTTTTTT. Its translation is CASSPGLVEEKLFF.

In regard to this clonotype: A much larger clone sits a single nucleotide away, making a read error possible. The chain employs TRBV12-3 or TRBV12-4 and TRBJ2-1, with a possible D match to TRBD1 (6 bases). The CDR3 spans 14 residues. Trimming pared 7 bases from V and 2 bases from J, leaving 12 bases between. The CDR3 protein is CASTLTGPYNEQFF. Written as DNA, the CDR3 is TGTGCCAGCACTCTTACAGGGCCCTACAATGAGCAGTTCTTC.

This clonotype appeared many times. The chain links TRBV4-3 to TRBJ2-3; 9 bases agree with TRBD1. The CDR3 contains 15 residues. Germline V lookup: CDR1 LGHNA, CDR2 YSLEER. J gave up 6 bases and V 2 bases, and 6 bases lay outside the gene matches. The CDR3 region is CASSQQQGAGDTQYF. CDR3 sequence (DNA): TGCGCCAGCAGCCAACAACAGGGGGCGGGCGATACGCAGTATTTT.

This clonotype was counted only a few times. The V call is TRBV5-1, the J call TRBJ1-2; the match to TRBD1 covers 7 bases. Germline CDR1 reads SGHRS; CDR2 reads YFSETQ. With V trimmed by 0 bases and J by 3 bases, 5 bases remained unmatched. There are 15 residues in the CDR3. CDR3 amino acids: CASSLGAGTDYGYTF. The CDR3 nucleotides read TGCGCCAGCAGCTTGGGTGCGGGGACAGACTATGGCTACACCTTC.

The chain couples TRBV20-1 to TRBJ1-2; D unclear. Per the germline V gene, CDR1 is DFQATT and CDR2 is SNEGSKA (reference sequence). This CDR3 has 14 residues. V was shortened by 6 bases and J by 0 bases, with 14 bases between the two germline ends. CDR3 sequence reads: CSALDRKPNYGYTF. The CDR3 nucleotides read TGCAGTGCACTCGACCGGAAACCTAACTATGGCTACACCTTC.

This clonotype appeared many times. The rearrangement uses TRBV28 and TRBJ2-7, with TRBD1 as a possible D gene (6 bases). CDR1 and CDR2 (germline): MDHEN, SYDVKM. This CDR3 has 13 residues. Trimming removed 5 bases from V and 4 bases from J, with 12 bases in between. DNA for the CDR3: TGTGCCAGCAGTCATCGGACAGCTTACGAGCAGTACTTC. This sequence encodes CASSHRTAYEQYF.